The text below deals with one T cell receptor beta chain. The same CDR3 arises from other DNA sequences in this sample as well. PCR amplification relied on 60 Vbeta primers (plus 13 Jbeta primers). The method was immunoSEQ multiplex PCR; TCRdb's version includes in-frame clones alone and lacks a portion of them. The sample has approximately 130,000 clones; over 70% are singletons. The source of the sample is a study of cytomegalovirus exposure and HLA in healthy donors. This CDR3 has 17 residues. Germline loops: CDR1 SQVTM, CDR2 ANQGSEA. With V trimmed by 0 bases and J by 6 bases, 12 bases remained unmatched.

The chain has TRBV29-1 and TRBJ2-3; TRBD2 agrees at 10 bases. The sequence came from a woman aged 50 to 65 in good health and CMV-seropositive. Sequenced material: PBMCs. The CDR3 loop is CSVEDPASGSRADTQYF. The CDR3 region has the DNA TGCAGCGTTGAAGATCCTGCTAGCGGGAGTCGGGCGGATACGCAGTATTTT.